Listed here are 10 T cell receptor beta chains from one sample, sequenced in a study of T cell changes during pregnancy in multiple sclerosis. TCRdb's table, derived via immunoSEQ multiplex PCR, lists solely in-frame clones and lacks some. The data contain tens of thousands of clones, roughly 90% of them singletons. This specimen consisted of peripheral blood, obtained in the second trimester of pregnancy. These receptors all stem from a female donor with multiple sclerosis, enrolled in a pregnancy study.

The V gene is TRBV18, the J gene TRBJ1-5; D perhaps matches TRBD1 (5 bases). Per germline, CDR1 KGHSH and CDR2 LQKENI. V dropped 2 bases and J dropped 6 bases, with 20 bases sitting between them. The CDR3 has 17 residues. The CDR3 loop is CASSPRALQGTSQPQHF. The CDR3 DNA reads as TGTGCCAGCTCACCAAGAGCTTTGCAGGGAACCAGTCAGCCCCAGCATTTT.

The V and J genes are TRBV6-1 and TRBJ2-7; 9 positions match TRBD1. The CDR3 consists of 15 residues. Germline trimming cut 0 bases from V and 2 bases from J; bases unmatched to any gene: 2. Germline CDR1 and CDR2: MNHNS and SASEGT. The CDR3 coding sequence is TGTGCCAGCAGTGAAGCGGGACAGGGAACCTACGAGCAGTACTTC. Encoded protein: CASSEAGQGTYEQYF.

The V call is TRBV10-3, the J call TRBJ1-6; 7 positions agree with TRBD1. The CDR3 length is 17 residues. V lost 6 bases, J lost 7 bases, and 15 bases stayed unmatched. CDR1 is ENHRY, CDR2 SYGVKD, per germline. In DNA form, the CDR3 reads TGTGCCATCAGCACGAACCGACAGGGATTTAGGAATTCACCCCTCCACTTT. The encoded protein is CAISTNRQGFRNSPLHF.

This clone has just one count. The rearrangement joins TRBV27 to TRBJ2-1; 11 bases line up with TRBD2. The CDR3 is 13 amino acids. Trimming at V came to 9 bases and at J to 7 bases, leaving 5 bases not matched to a gene. Germline V gene sequence: CDR1 MNHEY, CDR2 SMNVEV (reference sequence). CDR3 sequence: CASIAGGRNEQFF. The DNA of the CDR3 is TGTGCCAGTATAGCGGGGGGGCGGAATGAGCAGTTCTTC.

This chain joins TRBV19 and TRBJ2-7; 8 nucleotides line up with TRBD2. The CDR3 sequence is 13 residues long. Trimming took 6 bases from V and 4 from J; bases not matched to a gene: 5. Germline V gene data show CDR1 as LNHDA and CDR2 as SQIVND (reference sequence). The CDR3 protein is CASRTTSEYEQYF. The CDR3 DNA reads as TGTGCCAGTAGGACGACTAGCGAGTACGAGCAGTACTTC.

V is TRBV11-1 and J is TRBJ2-1; weak D call: TRBD2 (5 bases). The V end lost 1 base, the J end lost 1 base, and 11 bases lay between the germline ends. The CDR3 runs to 16 residues. The germline V gene has CDR1 SGHAT and CDR2 FQDESV (reference sequence). The CDR3 loop is CASSLGGGSSYNEQFF. For the CDR3, the DNA is TGTGCCAGCAGCTTAGGAGGAGGCAGTTCCTACAATGAGCAGTTCTTC.

V and J are TRBV5-1 and TRBJ2-2; 11 bases are shared with TRBD2. CDR1 is SGHRS and CDR2 is YFSETQ in the germline V gene. The trim removed 4 bases at V and 3 bases at J, leaving 5 bases unmatched. The CDR3 is 16 amino acids. This CDR3 is CASSTLAGGHTGELFF. The CDR3, as DNA: TGCGCCAGCAGCACCCTAGCGGGGGGTCACACCGGGGAGCTGTTTTTT.

This chain links TRBV5-1 with TRBJ2-1; 12 positions agree with TRBD2. The V gene end was trimmed by 4 bases and the J gene end by 6 bases; junction bases not matched to a gene: 5. Germline V CDR1 and CDR2: SGHRS, YFSETQ. This CDR3 is built from 15 residues. CDR3 loop: CASSRTSGGPNEQFF. CDR3 sequence (DNA): TGCGCCAGCAGCCGTACTAGCGGGGGGCCCAATGAGCAGTTCTTC.

CDR3 DNA: TGTGCCTGGGGGCCCGACAGGTGGGAAAATCAGCCCCAGCATTTT. Translated: CAWGPDRWENQPQHF. The chain employs TRBV30 and TRBJ1-5; a weak D match, TRBD1 (6 bases). Trimming removed 5 bases from V and 4 bases from J, with 18 bases in between. Germline loops: CDR1 GTSNPN, CDR2 SVGIG (reference sequence). The CDR3 runs 15 residues.

This chain links TRBV30 with TRBJ1-6; D possibly corresponds to TRBD1 (5 bases). The germline V and J ends were trimmed by 0 bases and 0 bases, with 9 bases remaining between them. Germline CDR1 reads GTSNPN; CDR2 reads SVGIG (reference sequence). The length of the CDR3 is 16 residues. CDR3 DNA sequence: TGTGCCTGGAGTGTACGGAGGGGCTCCTATAATTCACCCCTCCACTTT. Translating it yields CAWSVRRGSYNSPLHF.